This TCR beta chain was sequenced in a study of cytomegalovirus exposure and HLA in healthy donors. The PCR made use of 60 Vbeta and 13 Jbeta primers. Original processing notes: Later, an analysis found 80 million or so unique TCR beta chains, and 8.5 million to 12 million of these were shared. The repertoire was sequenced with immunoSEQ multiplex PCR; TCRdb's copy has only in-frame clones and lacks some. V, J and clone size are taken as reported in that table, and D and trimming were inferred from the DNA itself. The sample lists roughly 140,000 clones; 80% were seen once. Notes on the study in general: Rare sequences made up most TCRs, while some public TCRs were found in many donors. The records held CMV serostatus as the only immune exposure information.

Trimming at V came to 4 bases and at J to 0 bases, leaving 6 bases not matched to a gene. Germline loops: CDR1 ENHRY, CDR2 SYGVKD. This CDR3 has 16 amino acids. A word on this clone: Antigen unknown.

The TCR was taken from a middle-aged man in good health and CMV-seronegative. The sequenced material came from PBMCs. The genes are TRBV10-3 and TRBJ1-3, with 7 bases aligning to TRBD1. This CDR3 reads CAISGSQGVSGNTIYF. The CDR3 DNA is TGTGCCATCAGTGGAAGCCAGGGGGTCTCTGGAAACACCATATATTTT.